This T cell receptor beta chain comes out of a study of metastatic and nonmetastatic thyroid tumors. Findings and caveats of the study: In blood and tumor, TCR beta diversity was reportedly significantly higher in malignant thyroid tumors than in benign nodules.

No treatment had been given to any patient before thyroid surgery. In regard to this clone: Its antigen is undetermined. The junction and the germline gene differ at one end; a read error may be behind it.

As originally analysed: Building a distant-metastasis classifier for papillary thyroid cancer drew on CDR3 differences across clinicopathological groups. TCRdb reprocessed the PCR reads using MiXCR. The V and J calls and clone size are TCRdb's, not the authors'. The table lists 25,000 to 30,000 clones, around 24% of them singletons. Sequences were obtained from blood. The origin of this receptor is a female donor with papillary thyroid cancer or a benign thyroid nodule (not recorded which). Some clones in this sample may be carry-over from other donors' samples.

The CDR3 loop reads CASSVGPRSGANVMTF. The CDR3 nucleotides are TGTGCCAGCAGCGTAGGCCCACGATCTGGGGCCAACGTCATGACTTTC. V usage is TRBV9 and J usage is TRBJ2-6; D is possibly TRBD1 (5 bases). Germline V CDR1 and CDR2: SGDLS, YYNGEE. This CDR3 spans 16 amino acids.